The rows below give T cell receptor beta chains drawn from one sample of a study of Graves' ophthalmopathy and Graves' hyperthyroidism. MiXCR, applied by TCRdb to the multiplex PCR reads, yields one record per CDR3 protein. Altogether 350,000 to 450,000 distinct CDR3 sequences are present, 18% being singletons, with the ten largest covering about 1.4%. Material for sequencing was peripheral blood. These TCRs come from a young woman with Graves' ophthalmopathy. CDR3s include the opening cysteine and the closing phenylalanine or tryptophan. The D gene is left open where the match is weak. For some rows the clone size is stated as once, few or many, or as a class when expanded; others skip it.

v_gene	d_gene	j_gene	abundance	CDR3nt	CDR3aa
TRBV5-1	TRBD1	TRBJ2-7	many	TGCGCCAGCAGCTCCGCCTCCGGGACAGGGTTTATCTACGAGCAGTACTTC	CASSSASGTGFIYEQYF
TRBV6-1	.	TRBJ2-7	many	TGTGCCAGCAGACTCCAACCAAGAACTTACGAGCAGTACTTC	CASRLQPRTYEQYF
TRBV28	.	TRBJ1-1	many	TGTGCCAGCAGGATCGGTGGGGGGGAAGCTTTCTTT	CASRIGGGEAFF
TRBV6-2/TRBV6-3	.	TRBJ2-5	.	TGTGCCAGCAAGGGTCCCAGAGAGACCCAGTACTTC	CASKGPRETQYF
TRBV24-1	.	TRBJ1-1	many	TGTGCCACCAGTGAGGGGGGTTTTGAGGCTTTCTTT	CATSEGGFEAFF
TRBV6-2/TRBV6-3	.	TRBJ1-2	many	TGTGCCAGCAGTTACGCGAGTGGCTACACCTTC	CASSYASGYTF
TRBV29-1	TRBD1	TRBJ1-5	many	TGCAGCGTTGGTGGACAGGGGAGCAATCAGCCCCAGCATTTT	CSVGGQGSNQPQHF
TRBV7-9	.	TRBJ2-5	few	TGTGCCAGCAACTCCCTTCTCGTACACCAAGAGACCCAGTACTTC	CASNSLLVHQETQYF
TRBV28	TRBD1	TRBJ1-1	once	TGTGCCAGCAGTTTAAATTGGGACAGGGCGAACACTGAAGCTTTCTTT	CASSLNWDRANTEAFF
TRBV7-2	.	TRBJ1-2	many	TGTGCCAGCAGCTTAGTGGCTGGACACACGTATGGCTACACCTTC	CASSLVAGHTYGYTF
TRBV27	TRBD1	TRBJ1-2	.	TGTGCCAGCACCCCGCCGGGACAGGGGGCCGAGGGCTACACCTTC	CASTPPGQGAEGYTF
TRBV6-5	TRBD2	TRBJ2-2	many	TGTGCCAGCAGTTACTATTGGCTAGCGGGAGACACCGGGGAGCTGTTTTTT	CASSYYWLAGDTGELFF
TRBV12-3/TRBV12-4	.	TRBJ1-1	many	TGTGTCAGCAGGAACACAGCTGAAGCTTTCTTT	CVSRNTAEAFF
TRBV20-1	.	TRBJ1-1	many	TGCAGTGCTCAGTTACAGCACACTGAAGCTTTCTTT	CSAQLQHTEAFF
TRBV4-2	.	TRBJ1-2	few	TGTGCCAGCAGCCAAACCGGGGCCAGGGGCTACACCTTC	CASSQTGARGYTF
TRBV6-2/TRBV6-3	TRBD2	TRBJ2-5	many	TGTGCCAGCAGTTACGGGCGGGAGAGGAGAGAGACCCAGTACTTC	CASSYGRERRETQYF
TRBV19	.	TRBJ1-1	many	TGTGCCAGTACTAGGGGGGGTTTCATGAACACTGAAGCTTTCTTT	CASTRGGFMNTEAFF
TRBV12-3/TRBV12-4	.	TRBJ1-2	many	TGTGCCAGCAGTCGGGGACCGCCGGAAATGTATGGCTACACCTTC	CASSRGPPEMYGYTF
TRBV14	TRBD2	TRBJ2-5	many	TGTGCCAGCAGCCCCTGGGAACTAGCGGGAGAAGAGACCCAGTACTTC	CASSPWELAGEETQYF
TRBV12-3/TRBV12-4	.	TRBJ1-2	.	TGTGCCAGCAGTTTAGGGGCGAATAACTATGGCTACACCTTC	CASSLGANNYGYTF
TRBV6-5	TRBD1	TRBJ1-2	many	TGTGCCAGCAGACCTGACAGGGGGCAATTTCATGGCTACACCTTC	CASRPDRGQFHGYTF
TRBV20-1	.	TRBJ2-7	.	TGCAGTGCTGGAGGGGAGTCCGAGCAGTACTTC	CSAGGESEQYF
TRBV5-1	TRBD2	TRBJ2-7	many	TGCGCCAGCAGCTTGTCCGGGGGGTCCCACGAGCAGTACTTC	CASSLSGGSHEQYF
TRBV4-1	.	TRBJ1-2	.	TGCGCCAGCAGCCAAGAGAAGGGGTCTGATGGCTACACCTTC	CASSQEKGSDGYTF
TRBV27	.	TRBJ1-1	many	TGTGCCAGCAGTAGGACCTGGGTGAACACTGAAGCTTTCTTT	CASSRTWVNTEAFF
TRBV24-1	TRBD1	TRBJ2-4	.	TGTGCCACCAGCCGACAGGGAGTTCAGTACTTC	CATSRQGVQYF
TRBV9	.	TRBJ2-2	many	TGTGCCAGCAGCGTAGGCGTCCGAGGCACCGGGGAGCTGTTTTTT	CASSVGVRGTGELFF
TRBV18	.	TRBJ2-5	many	TGTGCCAGCTCACCACAGGGAGGCAGGGAGACCCAGTACTTC	CASSPQGGRETQYF
TRBV19	TRBD1	TRBJ1-1	.	TGTGCCAGTAGTATAGCAGGGGGAGACTCTGAAGCTTTCTTT	CASSIAGGDSEAFF
TRBV11-3	.	TRBJ2-3	many	TGTGCCAGCAGGTCCGAGATTACAGATACGCAGTATTTT	CASRSEITDTQYF
TRBV30	TRBD2	TRBJ2-5	few	TGTGCCTGGACCCCCCGAAGGAGCGGGAGGGCCAAGGAGACCCAGTACTTC	CAWTPRRSGRAKETQYF
TRBV6-2/TRBV6-3	TRBD1	TRBJ1-5	many	TGTGCCAGCAGTCGACCGGGACAGGGGGGTCAGCCCCAGCATTTT	CASSRPGQGGQPQHF
TRBV6-6	.	TRBJ2-2	many	TGTGCCAGCAGTTACGACCCTCTAGCGTTATCGGGGGAAAACACCGGGGAGCTGTTTTTT	CASSYDPLALSGENTGELFF
TRBV7-2	TRBD1	TRBJ1-5	.	TGTGCCAGCAGCTCGGACAGGGCGGGTCAGCCCCAGCATTTT	CASSSDRAGQPQHF
TRBV6-1	TRBD1	TRBJ2-7	.	TGTGCCAGCAGTACGTCCGGGACAGGGGTCGTTGAGCAGTACTTC	CASSTSGTGVVEQYF
TRBV11-2	.	TRBJ1-5	many	TGTGCCAGCAGCGACGAAAATCAGCCCCAGCATTTT	CASSDENQPQHF
TRBV6-2/TRBV6-3	.	TRBJ1-1	few	TGTGCCAGCAGTTACGAGCTGGGAACGAACACTGAAGCTTTCTTT	CASSYELGTNTEAFF
TRBV5-1	TRBD1	TRBJ2-7	few	TGCGCCAGCAGCGCGGACAGGGGGCAATACGAGCAGTACTTC	CASSADRGQYEQYF
TRBV20-1	TRBD1	TRBJ1-1	many	TGCAGTGCTAGGGGACAGGGAAGGACTGAAGCTTTCTTT	CSARGQGRTEAFF